This entry is about one T cell receptor beta chain. The source of the sample is a study of T cell repertoires in ileal Crohn's disease. Study in general: At surgery, 35% of patients smoked, with median disease duration roughly 7.2 years.

Profiling relied on immunoSEQ multiplex PCR, and the TCRdb table lists in-frame clones only, not all of them. The table shows about 15,000 clones, with around 78% occurring only once. Trimming cost V 8 bases and J 0 bases; bases outside gene matches: 8. Germline values: CDR1 SGHVS, CDR2 FQNEAQ. This CDR3 is built from 15 residues. This chain uses TRBV7-8 with TRBJ1-1, with 8 bases fitting TRBD1. This clonotype originated in an adult with Crohn's disease. The specimen sequenced was ileal tissue. The CDR3 DNA reads TGTGCCAGCCACCGGACAGGGCGGGTGAACACTGAAGCTTTCTTT. It specifies CASHRTGRVNTEAFF.